A selection of T cell receptor beta chains follows, all from one sample in a study of Graves' ophthalmopathy and Graves' hyperthyroidism. TCRdb re-analysed the multiplex PCR reads in MiXCR, keeping a single row per CDR3 protein. The table shows some 160,000 distinct CDR3 sequences, with around 40% occurring only once. What was sequenced was peripheral blood. The receptor source for this set is a man in his thirties or forties with Graves' ophthalmopathy. Both conserved end residues are part of each CDR3. Not all rows give a size; the values are once, few, many and, for expanded clones, a class.

J gene: TRBJ2-5; V gene: TRBV9; clone size: many; CDR3 protein: CASSVGTAKETQYF
J gene: TRBJ2-7; V gene: TRBV4-3; clone size: many; CDR3 protein: CASSQEIAGGQGEQYF
J gene: TRBJ2-7; V gene: TRBV7-9; clone size: many; CDR3 protein: CASTWGLGAYEQYF
J gene: TRBJ2-7; V gene: TRBV4-1; clone size: NA; CDR3 protein: CASPGQGYEQYF
J gene: TRBJ2-7; V gene: TRBV10-3; clone size: many; CDR3 protein: CAISEGTSAEQYF
J gene: TRBJ2-7; V gene: TRBV30; clone size: many; CDR3 protein: CAWTGQGAISEQYF
J gene: TRBJ1-5; V gene: TRBV6-5; clone size: NA; CDR3 protein: CASSYSTNSNQPQHF
J gene: TRBJ1-5; V gene: TRBV28; clone size: many; CDR3 protein: CASSGTNPQHF
J gene: TRBJ1-5; V gene: TRBV5-1; clone size: many; CDR3 protein: CASSPRTALYSSQPQHF
J gene: TRBJ1-5; V gene: TRBV28; clone size: many; CDR3 protein: CASRPGQRYLPQHF
J gene: TRBJ2-2; V gene: TRBV12-3/TRBV12-4; clone size: NA; CDR3 protein: CASSGPGQGYGELFF
J gene: TRBJ1-1; V gene: TRBV11-2; clone size: NA; CDR3 protein: CATAGGTDTEAFF
J gene: TRBJ2-7; V gene: TRBV6-1; clone size: many; CDR3 protein: CASSENYSGSYEQYF
J gene: TRBJ1-6; V gene: TRBV7-6; clone size: once; CDR3 protein: CASSDTVGEVDNSPLHF
J gene: TRBJ2-2; V gene: TRBV6-1; clone size: NA; CDR3 protein: CASKNIGNTGELFF
J gene: TRBJ1-2; V gene: TRBV6-4; clone size: NA; CDR3 protein: CASRKDTGYGYTF
J gene: TRBJ1-3; V gene: TRBV7-2; clone size: NA; CDR3 protein: CASSVDRGHTIYF
J gene: TRBJ2-5; V gene: TRBV28; clone size: many; CDR3 protein: CASSNGRAQTQYF
J gene: TRBJ1-6; V gene: TRBV20-1; clone size: NA; CDR3 protein: CSARIGGWGRDSPLHF
J gene: TRBJ2-7; V gene: TRBV6-2/TRBV6-3; clone size: many; CDR3 protein: CASKTAGETYEQYF
J gene: TRBJ1-5; V gene: TRBV28; clone size: many; CDR3 protein: CASLGTEINQPQHF
J gene: TRBJ2-7; V gene: TRBV15; clone size: many; CDR3 protein: CATSRDLSGAYEQYF
J gene: TRBJ1-2; V gene: TRBV3-1; clone size: many; CDR3 protein: CASRWGQGSYGYTF
J gene: TRBJ2-7; V gene: TRBV4-3; clone size: many; CDR3 protein: CASSQEQGATYEQYF
J gene: TRBJ2-7; V gene: TRBV6-1; clone size: NA; CDR3 protein: CASRLTGAPYEQYF
J gene: TRBJ2-4; V gene: TRBV7-2; clone size: NA; CDR3 protein: CASSAPGTDGHIQYF